This TCR beta chain appears in the sequencing data of a study of T cell changes during pregnancy in multiple sclerosis. The ends lost 6 bases at V and 3 bases at J; junction bases unmatched: 1. Germline CDR1 is WSHSY and CDR2 is SAAADI. The CDR3 is 14 amino acids. Clones were sequenced by immunoSEQ multiplex PCR, and TCRdb holds only the in-frame ones, with some missing. Of 90,000 to 95,000 clones in the sample, around 93% were seen once. This sequence was found in a female donor with multiple sclerosis, enrolled in a pregnancy study. The chain joins TRBV10-2 to TRBJ1-3, with TRBD1 matching 11 bases. Sequences were derived from peripheral blood, sampled in the first trimester of pregnancy. The CDR3 sequence is CASRDRGRGNTIYF. The DNA for the CDR3 is TGCGCCAGCAGGGACAGGGGGCGTGGAAACACCATATATTTT.